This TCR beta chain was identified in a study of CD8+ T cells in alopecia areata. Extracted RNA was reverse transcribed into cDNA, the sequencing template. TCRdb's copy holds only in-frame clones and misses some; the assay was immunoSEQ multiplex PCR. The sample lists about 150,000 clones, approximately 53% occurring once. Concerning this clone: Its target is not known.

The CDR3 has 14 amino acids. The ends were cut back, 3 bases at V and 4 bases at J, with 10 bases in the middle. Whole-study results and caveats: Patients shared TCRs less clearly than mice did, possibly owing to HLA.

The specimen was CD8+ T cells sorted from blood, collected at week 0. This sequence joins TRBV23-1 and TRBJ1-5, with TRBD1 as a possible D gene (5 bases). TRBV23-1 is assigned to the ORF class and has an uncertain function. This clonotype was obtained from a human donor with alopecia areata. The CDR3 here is CASSHPDRNQPQHF. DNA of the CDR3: TGCGCCAGCAGTCATCCTGACAGAAATCAGCCCCAGCATTTT.